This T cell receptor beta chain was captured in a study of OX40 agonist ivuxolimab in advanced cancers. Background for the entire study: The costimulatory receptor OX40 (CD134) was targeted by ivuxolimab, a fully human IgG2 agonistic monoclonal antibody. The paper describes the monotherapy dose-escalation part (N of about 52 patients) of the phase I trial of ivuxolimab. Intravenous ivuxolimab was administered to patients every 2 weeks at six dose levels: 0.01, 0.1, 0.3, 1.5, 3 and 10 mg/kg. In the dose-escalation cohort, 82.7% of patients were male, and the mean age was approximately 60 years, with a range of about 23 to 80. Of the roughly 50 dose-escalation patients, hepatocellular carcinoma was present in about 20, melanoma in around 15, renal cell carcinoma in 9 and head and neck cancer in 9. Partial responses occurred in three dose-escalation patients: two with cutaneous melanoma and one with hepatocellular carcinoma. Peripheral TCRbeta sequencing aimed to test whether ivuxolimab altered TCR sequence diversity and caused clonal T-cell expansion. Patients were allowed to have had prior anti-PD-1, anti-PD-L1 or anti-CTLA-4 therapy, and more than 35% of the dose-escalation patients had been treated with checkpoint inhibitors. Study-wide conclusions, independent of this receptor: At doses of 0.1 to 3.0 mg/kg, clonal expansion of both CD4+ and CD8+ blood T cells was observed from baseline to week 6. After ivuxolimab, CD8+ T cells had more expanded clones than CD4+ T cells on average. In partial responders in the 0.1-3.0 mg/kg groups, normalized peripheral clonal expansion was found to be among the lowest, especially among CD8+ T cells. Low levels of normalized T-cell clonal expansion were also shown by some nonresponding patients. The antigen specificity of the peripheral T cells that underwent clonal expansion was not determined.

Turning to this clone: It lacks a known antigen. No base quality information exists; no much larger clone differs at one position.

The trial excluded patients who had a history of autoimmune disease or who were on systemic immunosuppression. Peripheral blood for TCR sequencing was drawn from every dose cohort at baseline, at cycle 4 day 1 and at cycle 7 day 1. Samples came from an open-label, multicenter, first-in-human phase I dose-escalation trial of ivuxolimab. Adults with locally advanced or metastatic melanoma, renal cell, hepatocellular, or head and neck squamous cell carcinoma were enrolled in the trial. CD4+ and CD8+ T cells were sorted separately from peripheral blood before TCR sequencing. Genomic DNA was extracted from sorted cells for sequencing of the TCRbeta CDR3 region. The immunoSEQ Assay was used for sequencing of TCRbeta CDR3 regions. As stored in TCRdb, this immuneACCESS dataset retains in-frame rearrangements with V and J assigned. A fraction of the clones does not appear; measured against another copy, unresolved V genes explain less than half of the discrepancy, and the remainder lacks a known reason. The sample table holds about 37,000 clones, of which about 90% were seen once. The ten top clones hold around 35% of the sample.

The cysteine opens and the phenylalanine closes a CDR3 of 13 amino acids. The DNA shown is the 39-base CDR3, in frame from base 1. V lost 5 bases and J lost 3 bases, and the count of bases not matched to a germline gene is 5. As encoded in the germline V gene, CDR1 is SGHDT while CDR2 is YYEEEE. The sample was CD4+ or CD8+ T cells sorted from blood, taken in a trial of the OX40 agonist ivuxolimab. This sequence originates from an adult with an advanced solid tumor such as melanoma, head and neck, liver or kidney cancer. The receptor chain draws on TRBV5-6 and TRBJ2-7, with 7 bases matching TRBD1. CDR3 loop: CASSPTGFYEQYF. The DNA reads TGTGCCAGCAGTCCGACAGGGTTCTACGAGCAGTACTTC.